This passage covers 29 T cell receptor beta chains from one sample sequenced in a study of vaccination and CD4 T cells after COVID-19. Their antigen targets remain unknown. As to treatment: approximately 11-day PBMC culture with coronavirus spike peptide pools or control peptides (ViraFEST assay). With the Oncomine TCR Beta short-read assay, DNA from cultured CD4+ T cells was sequenced. TCRdb fed the PCR reads into MiXCR, producing one record per CDR3 protein. The data hold tens of thousands of distinct CDR3 sequences, with 49% observed a single time. Material for sequencing was CD4+ T cells from blood, cultured in vitro. The receptors stem from a human donor who had recovered from COVID-19.

The table lists this clonotype with a few counts. The genes are TRBV20-1 and TRBJ2-3; D gene unclear. CDR3 length: 12 amino acids. Germline CDR1 is DFQATT and CDR2 is SNEGSKA (reference sequence). V shed 6 bases and J shed 2 bases, with 9 bases lying between them. The CDR3 is CSAPSVTDTQYF. In DNA form, the CDR3 reads TGCAGTGCCCCTTCGGTCACAGATACGCAGTATTTT.

V is TRBV11-2 and J is TRBJ1-1, with 7 bases that match TRBD1. From germline, CDR1 is SGHAT and CDR2 FQNNGV. V gave up 5 bases and J gave up 3 bases; unmatched junction bases: 6. The CDR3 contains 14 residues. The CDR3 nucleotides read TGTGCCAGCAGCCTCTCCGGGACAGACACTGAAGCTTTCTTT. Its protein product is CASSLSGTDTEAFF.

This clonotype was counted between two and nine times. This chain uses TRBV6-1 with TRBJ1-2, with a weak D call TRBD1 (6 bases). V was cut by 4 bases and J by 7 bases, with 13 bases left in between. CDR1 MNHNS and CDR2 SASEGT come from the germline V gene. The CDR3 is made up of 13 amino acids. In DNA form, the CDR3 reads TGTGCCAGCAGTGCAGCAGGGGCGGGTGGCTACACCTTC. Its protein is CASSAAGAGGYTF.

This clonotype occurred a few times. V gene TRBV20-1 combines with J gene TRBJ1-1, with 8 bases lining up with TRBD1. The CDR3 is 14 amino acids. CDR1 and CDR2 from the germline V gene are DFQATT and SNEGSKA (reference sequence). V shed 4 bases, J shed 5 bases, and the junction held 9 bases outside the gene matches. The CDR3 reads CSATPGGAKTEAFF. CDR3 DNA sequence: TGCAGTGCTACCCCAGGGGGCGCTAAGACTGAAGCTTTCTTT.

This clonotype was recorded a few times. This chain connects TRBV7-9 to TRBJ2-2; TRBD1 matches at 9 bases. J gave up 4 bases and V 4 bases, and 10 bases lay outside the gene matches. The V gene's germline CDR1 is SEHNR and CDR2 FQNEAQ (reference sequence). This CDR3 has 17 residues. The CDR3 coding sequence is TGTGCCAGCAGCTCTAGGGGCCGGACAGGGGTCACCGGGGAGCTGTTTTTT. Its translation is CASSSRGRTGVTGELFF. Supplemented by reference TRBV7-9 and TRBJ2-2, the full variable domain reads DTGVSQNPRHKITKRGQNVTFRCDPISEHNRLYWYRQTLGQGPEFLTYFQNEAQLEKSRLLSDRFSAERPKGSFSTLEIQRTEQGDSAMYLCASSSRGRTGVTGELFFGEGSRLTVL.

Comment on this clonotype: Germline and junction disagree at one end, which may indicate a read error. The rearrangement links TRBV7-7 to TRBJ2-5; 10 bases agree with TRBD1. CDR3 length: 17 residues. CDR1 is SSHAT, CDR2 FNYEAQ, per germline (reference sequence). The CDR3 sequence: CASSLGLGTGVQETQYF. DNA of the CDR3: TGTGCTAGCAGCTTAGGCTTGGGGACAGGGGTCCAAGAGACCCAGTACTTC.

CDR3 protein: CSAIVPPGTDNSPLHF. CDR3 bases: TGCAGTGCTATCGTCCCCCCCGGGACAGATAATTCACCCCTCCACTTT. V is TRBV20-1 and J is TRBJ1-6; 7 bases are a match to TRBD1. The V gene end was trimmed by 4 bases and the J gene end by 5 bases; junction bases not matched to a gene: 11. CDR1 and CDR2 from the germline V gene are DFQATT and SNEGSKA (reference sequence). The CDR3 sequence is 16 residues long.

V and J are TRBV11-3 and TRBJ2-5; tentative D call: TRBD1 (6 bases). Germline lookup yields CDR1 SGHNT and CDR2 YENEEA. Trimming pared 4 bases from V and 4 bases from J, leaving 16 bases between. CDR3 length: 15 amino acids. CDR3 protein: CASSYLKGQLETQYF. CDR3 nucleotides: TGTGCCAGCAGCTACCTAAAAGGACAGTTAGAGACCCAGTACTTC.

The rearrangement joins TRBV7-3 to TRBJ2-1; 8 bases are shared with TRBD2. This CDR3 contains 12 residues. Germline CDR1 and CDR2: SGHTA and FQGTGA. The V segment lost 4 bases and the J segment 10 bases; nucleotides outside the gene matches: 3. The CDR3 DNA sequence: TGTGCCAGCAGCTCCCCGGGAGGGGAGCAGTTCTTC. This codes for CASSSPGGEQFF.

V and J are TRBV6-5 and TRBJ2-3; 10 positions agree with TRBD2. V dropped 1 base and J dropped 4; count of bases not matched to a gene: 8. This CDR3 comprises 17 residues. Per the germline V gene, CDR1 is MNHEY and CDR2 is SVGAGI. This CDR3 reads CASSYYSSGGRADTQYF. The CDR3 DNA sequence: TGTGCCAGCAGTTACTACTCTAGCGGGGGTAGGGCAGATACGCAGTATTTT.

This clonotype was seen more than once but under ten times. The V gene is TRBV20-1, the J gene TRBJ1-5; 8 nucleotides agree with TRBD1. Germline lookup yields CDR1 DFQATT and CDR2 SNEGSKA (reference sequence). V was pared by 1 base and J by 7 bases, with 9 bases of the junction left unmatched. The CDR3 covers 15 residues. The CDR3 region is CSARVDGQGWQPQHF. CDR3 nucleotides: TGCAGTGCTAGAGTCGACGGACAGGGTTGGCAGCCCCAGCATTTT.

The V and J genes are TRBV6-1 and TRBJ1-2; 7 bases fit TRBD1. V lost 8 bases to trimming and J lost 3 bases; unmatched junction nucleotides: 6. There are 13 residues in the CDR3. Germline CDR1 reads MNHNS; CDR2 reads SASEGT. The CDR3 DNA is TGTGCCAGCTGGGACAGAGCTGACTATGGCTACACCTTC. It specifies CASWDRADYGYTF.

A few counts support this clonotype. CDR3 region: CSAREWASGRRETQYF. DNA of the CDR3: TGCAGTGCTAGAGAATGGGCTAGCGGGAGAAGAGAGACCCAGTACTTC. V usage is TRBV20-1 and J usage is TRBJ2-5; 10 bases are a match to TRBD2. With 0 bases clipped from V and 4 bases from J, the junction kept 8 bases outside the gene matches. This CDR3 has 16 residues. CDR1 is DFQATT and CDR2 is SNEGSKA in the germline V gene (reference sequence).

This rearrangement joins TRBV6-1 to TRBJ1-1, with D unresolved. V shed 7 bases and J shed 1 base, with 10 bases lying between them. This CDR3 contains 13 residues. Per germline, CDR1 MNHNS and CDR2 SASEGT. CDR3 DNA sequence: TGTGCCAGCACCCCGGGAAAGAACACTGAAGCTTTCTTT. Translating it yields CASTPGKNTEAFF.

This chain links TRBV6-1 with TRBJ2-5; 9 bases fit TRBD1. With 6 bases clipped from V and 5 bases from J, the junction kept 10 bases outside the gene matches. CDR1 is MNHNS and CDR2 is SASEGT in the germline V gene. The CDR3 is 15 amino acids. The CDR3 coding sequence is TGTGCCAGCAGGCCCGGACAGGGGTTGGGGGAGACCCAGTACTTC. Translated, it gives CASRPGQGLGETQYF.

The table lists this clonotype with a few counts. The rearrangement links TRBV6-1 to TRBJ1-2, with 7 nucleotides matching TRBD1. Germline-derived CDR1 and CDR2 are MNHNS and SASEGT. CDR3 length: 13 amino acids. The ends lost 6 bases at V and 7 bases at J; junction bases unmatched: 8. CDR3 in amino acids: CASSLQGMRGYTF. CDR3 in DNA: TGTGCCAGCAGCTTACAGGGGATGCGTGGCTACACCTTC.

The J gene is TRBJ1-2, the V gene TRBV6-1, with 9 bases aligning to TRBD1. V shed 6 bases and J 8 bases; nucleotides not matched to a gene: 7. Germline values: CDR1 MNHNS, CDR2 SASEGT. This CDR3 has 13 amino acids. The CDR3 reads CASSNRGRGGYTF. The CDR3 DNA is TGTGCCAGCAGCAACAGGGGGCGGGGCGGCTACACCTTC.

V is TRBV19 and J is TRBJ1-2; D unclear. The CDR3 extends over 14 amino acids. Trimming removed 7 bases from V and 4 bases from J, with 16 bases in between. The germline CDR1 and CDR2 sequences are LNHDA and SQIVND (reference sequence). The CDR3 protein is CASIADSRAYGYTF. DNA of the CDR3: TGTGCCAGTATCGCGGACTCAAGGGCCTATGGCTACACCTTC. Together with reference TRBV19 and TRBJ1-2, the CDR3 gives the full variable domain: DGGITQSPKYLFRKEGQNVTLSCEQNLNHDAMYWYRQDPGQGLRLIYYSQIVNDFQKGDIAEGYSVSREKKESFPLTVTSAQKNPTAFYLCASIADSRAYGYTFGSGTRLTVV.

The V gene is TRBV6-2 or TRBV6-3, the J gene TRBJ1-6; D may be TRBD1 (5 bases). V shed 2 bases and J shed 8 bases, with 16 bases lying between them. CDR3 length: 16 amino acids. CDR1 MNHEY and CDR2 SVGEGT come from the germline V gene. The CDR3 DNA reads as TGTGCCAGCAGTTACCAGGGCAGGCCATTGCATTCACCCCTCCACTTT. It specifies CASSYQGRPLHSPLHF.

The V call is TRBV6-4, the J call TRBJ1-2, with a weak D call TRBD1 (5 bases). CDR1 and CDR2 from the germline V gene are MRHNA and SNTAGT. V was pared by 3 bases and J by 4 bases, with 15 bases between. The CDR3 is made up of 15 amino acids. CDR3 region: CASSDAPGSGYGYTF. In DNA, the CDR3 is TGTGCCAGCAGTGATGCGCCAGGGTCTGGCTATGGCTACACCTTC.

This sequence joins TRBV10-3 and TRBJ2-1, with D possibly being TRBD1 (6 bases). The germline V and J ends were trimmed by 6 bases and 9 bases, with 15 bases remaining between them. The CDR3 totals 13 residues. Per the germline V gene, CDR1 is ENHRY and CDR2 is SYGVKD. CDR3 residues: CAIRMGPDSEQFF. The CDR3 DNA is TGTGCCATCAGAATGGGCCCGGACAGTGAGCAGTTCTTC.

V and J are TRBV28 and TRBJ2-1; 11 bases line up with TRBD2. Germline trimming cut 6 bases from V and 4 bases from J; bases unmatched to any gene: 8. Per the germline V gene, CDR1 is MDHEN and CDR2 is SYDVKM. This CDR3 contains 16 residues. In DNA form, the CDR3 reads TGTGCCAGCAGCTCCACTCCTAGCGGGGGGTACAATGAGCAGTTCTTC. As protein: CASSSTPSGGYNEQFF. Full variable domain (missing parts from reference TRBV28 and TRBJ2-1): DVKVTQSSRYLVKRTGEKVFLECVQDMDHENMFWYRQDPGLGLRLIYFSYDVKMKEKGDIPEGYSVSREKKERFSLILESASTNQTSMYLCASSSTPSGGYNEQFFGPGTRLTVL.

The rearrangement joins TRBV20-1 to TRBJ2-3; 11 nucleotides line up with TRBD2. This CDR3 is built from 15 residues. V lost 0 bases, J lost 3 bases, and 2 bases stayed unmatched. Germline loops: CDR1 DFQATT, CDR2 SNEGSKA (reference sequence). CDR3 bases: TGCAGTGCTAGAGATAGCGGGAGGGGGACAGATACGCAGTATTTT. It encodes CSARDSGRGTDTQYF.

The chain couples TRBV5-6 to TRBJ2-1; TRBD1 aligns across 10 bases. The germline V gene encodes CDR1 SGHDT and CDR2 YYEEEE. This CDR3 comprises 17 residues. V was pared by 4 bases and J by 15 bases, with 22 bases of the junction left unmatched. CDR3: CASSTHPGTGALGGRFF. The DNA for the CDR3 is TGTGCCAGCAGCACACACCCCGGGACAGGGGCTCTAGGCGGTCGGTTCTTC.

This clonotype was detected a few times. This chain connects TRBV6-1 to TRBJ1-5; a possible D gene is TRBD1 (5 bases). Trimming took off 6 bases at V and 6 bases at J, with 12 bases between the two ends. Per germline, CDR1 MNHNS and CDR2 SASEGT. This CDR3 region has 13 residues. As DNA, the CDR3 is TGTGCCAGCAGCCGGGACGGGGGTCAGCCCCAGCATTTT. Protein: CASSRDGGQPQHF.

The J gene is TRBJ2-2, the V gene TRBV12-3 or TRBV12-4; no firm D call. The germline V and J ends were trimmed by 5 bases and 4 bases, with 5 bases remaining between them. The CDR3 has 12 amino acids. In DNA form, the CDR3 reads TGTGCCAGCAGTCAAACCACCGGGGAGCTGTTTTTT. It translates to CASSQTTGELFF.

The chain employs TRBV7-3 and TRBJ1-3; D uncertain. The CDR3 is 13 residues long. Trimming shortened V by 3 bases and J by 2 bases, and 5 bases separated the two germline ends. Germline-derived CDR1 and CDR2 are SGHTA and FQGTGA. The CDR3 sequence: CASSLDPGNTIYF. The CDR3 coding sequence is TGTGCCAGCAGCTTGGACCCTGGAAACACCATATATTTT.

V gene TRBV2 combines with J gene TRBJ2-5; 10 bases map to TRBD2. The CDR3 has 17 residues. With V trimmed by 3 bases and J by 4 bases, 11 bases remained unmatched. Looked up from germline, CDR1 is SNHLY and CDR2 is FYNNEI. CDR3 loop: CASSERLAGGWGETQYF. The DNA for the CDR3 is TGTGCCAGCAGTGAGAGATTAGCGGGGGGTTGGGGAGAGACCCAGTACTTC.

The chain couples TRBV28 to TRBJ2-7, with D hard to call. Per the germline V gene, CDR1 is MDHEN and CDR2 is SYDVKM. The CDR3 runs 11 residues. V lost 10 bases to trimming and J lost 3 bases, with 10 bases between them. CDR3 in DNA: TGTGCCACCCTTGGCTACTACGAGCAGTACTTC. Protein: CATLGYYEQYF.